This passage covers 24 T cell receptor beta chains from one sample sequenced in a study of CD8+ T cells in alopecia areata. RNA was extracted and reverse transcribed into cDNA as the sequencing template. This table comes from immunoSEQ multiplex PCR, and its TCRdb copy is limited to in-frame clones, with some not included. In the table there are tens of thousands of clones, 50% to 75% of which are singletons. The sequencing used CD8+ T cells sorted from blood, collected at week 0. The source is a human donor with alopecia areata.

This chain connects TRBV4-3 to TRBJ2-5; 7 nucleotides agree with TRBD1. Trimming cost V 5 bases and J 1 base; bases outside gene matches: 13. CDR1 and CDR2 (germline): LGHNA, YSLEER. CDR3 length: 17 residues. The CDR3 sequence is CASSLGPGQSPQETQYF. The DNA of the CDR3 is TGCGCCAGCAGCTTAGGACCGGGACAGTCACCCCAAGAGACCCAGTACTTC.

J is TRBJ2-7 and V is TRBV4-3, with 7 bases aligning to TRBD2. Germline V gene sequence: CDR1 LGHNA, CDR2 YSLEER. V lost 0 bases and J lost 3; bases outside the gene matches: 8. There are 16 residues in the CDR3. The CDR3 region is CASSQDSTSTSYEQYF. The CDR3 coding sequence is TGCGCCAGCAGCCAAGACTCGACTAGCACGAGCTACGAGCAGTACTTC.

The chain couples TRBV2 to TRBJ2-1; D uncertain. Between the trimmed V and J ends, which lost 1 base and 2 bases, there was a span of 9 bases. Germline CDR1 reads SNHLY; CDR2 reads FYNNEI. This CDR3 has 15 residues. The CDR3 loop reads CASSEGRRTYNEQFF. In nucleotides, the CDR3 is TGTGCCAGCAGTGAAGGTCGGCGCACCTACAATGAGCAGTTCTTC.

CDR3 region: CSVEDYPGKETQYF. The DNA for the CDR3 is TGCAGCGTTGAAGATTATCCGGGTAAAGAGACCCAGTACTTC. J is TRBJ2-5 and V is TRBV29-1, with D uncertain. The CDR3 spans 14 residues. CDR1 is SQVTM and CDR2 is ANQGSEA in the germline V gene. The V gene lost 0 bases and the J gene lost 3 bases, with 11 bases spanning the gap.

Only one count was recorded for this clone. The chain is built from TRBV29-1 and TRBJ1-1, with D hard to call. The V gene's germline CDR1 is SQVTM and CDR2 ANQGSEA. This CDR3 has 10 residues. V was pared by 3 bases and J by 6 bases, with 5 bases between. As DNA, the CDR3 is TGCAGCGTTGAGGTGTCTGAAGCTTTCTTT. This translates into CSVEVSEAFF.

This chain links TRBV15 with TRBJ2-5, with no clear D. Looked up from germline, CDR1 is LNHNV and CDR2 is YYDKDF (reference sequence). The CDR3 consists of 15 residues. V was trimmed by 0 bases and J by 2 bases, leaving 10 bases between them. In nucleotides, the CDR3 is TGTGCCACCAGCAGAGATCGAAGAGAACAAGAGACCCAGTACTTC. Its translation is CATSRDRREQETQYF.

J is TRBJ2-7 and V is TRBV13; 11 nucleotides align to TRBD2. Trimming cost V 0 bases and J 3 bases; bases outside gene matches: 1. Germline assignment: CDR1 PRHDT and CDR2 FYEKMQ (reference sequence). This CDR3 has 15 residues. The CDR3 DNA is TGTGCCAGCAGCTTAGGTGGGACTAGCGGCTACGAGCAGTACTTC. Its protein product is CASSLGGTSGYEQYF.

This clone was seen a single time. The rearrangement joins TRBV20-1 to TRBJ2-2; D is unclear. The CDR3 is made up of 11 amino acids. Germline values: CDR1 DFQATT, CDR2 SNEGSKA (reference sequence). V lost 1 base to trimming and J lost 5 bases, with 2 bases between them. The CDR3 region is CSARVTGELFF. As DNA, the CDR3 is TGCAGTGCTAGAGTTACCGGGGAGCTGTTTTTT.

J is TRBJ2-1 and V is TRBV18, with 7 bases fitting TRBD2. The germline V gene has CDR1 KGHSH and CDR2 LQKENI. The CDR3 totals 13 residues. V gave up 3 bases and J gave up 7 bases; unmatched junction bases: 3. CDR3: CASSPWEGNEQFF. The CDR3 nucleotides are TGTGCCAGCTCACCCTGGGAGGGTAATGAGCAGTTCTTC. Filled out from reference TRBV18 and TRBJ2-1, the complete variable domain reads NAGVMQNPRHLVRRRGQEARLRCSPMKGHSHVYWYRQLPEEGLKFMVYLQKENIIDESGMPKERFSAEFPKEGPSILRIQQVVRGDSAAYFCASSPWEGNEQFFGPGTRLTVL.

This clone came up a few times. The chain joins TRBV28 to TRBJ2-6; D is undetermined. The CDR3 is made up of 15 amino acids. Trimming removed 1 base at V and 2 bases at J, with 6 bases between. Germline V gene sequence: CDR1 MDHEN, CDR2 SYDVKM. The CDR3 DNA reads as TGTGCCAGCAGTTTATTGATCACTGGGGCCAACGTCCTGACTTTC. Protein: CASSLLITGANVLTF.

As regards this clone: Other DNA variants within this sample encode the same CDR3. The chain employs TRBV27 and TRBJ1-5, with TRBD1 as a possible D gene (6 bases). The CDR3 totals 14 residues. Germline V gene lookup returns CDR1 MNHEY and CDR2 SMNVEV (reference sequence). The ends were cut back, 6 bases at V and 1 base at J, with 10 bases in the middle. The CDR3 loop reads CASRYGGSNQPQHF. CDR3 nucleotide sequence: TGTGCCAGCAGATATGGGGGCAGCAATCAGCCCCAGCATTTT.

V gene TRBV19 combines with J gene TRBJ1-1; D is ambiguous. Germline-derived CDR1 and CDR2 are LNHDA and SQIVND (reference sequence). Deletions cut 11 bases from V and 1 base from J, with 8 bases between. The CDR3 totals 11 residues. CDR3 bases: TGTGCCGCCGGGCAGAACACTGAAGCTTTCTTT. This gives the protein CAAGQNTEAFF.

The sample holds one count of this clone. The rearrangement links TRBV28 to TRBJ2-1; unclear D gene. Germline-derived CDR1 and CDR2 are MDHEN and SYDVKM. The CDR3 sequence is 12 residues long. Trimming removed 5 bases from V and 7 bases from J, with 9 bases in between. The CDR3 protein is CASSGPLNEQFF. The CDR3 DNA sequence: TGTGCCAGCAGTGGGCCGCTAAATGAGCAGTTCTTC.

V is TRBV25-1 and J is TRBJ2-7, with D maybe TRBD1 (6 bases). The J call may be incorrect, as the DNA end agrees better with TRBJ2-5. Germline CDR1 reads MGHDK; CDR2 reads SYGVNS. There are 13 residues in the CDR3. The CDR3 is CASRITGQETQYF. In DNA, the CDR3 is TGTGCCAGCAGGATAACAGGGCAGGAGACCCAGTACTTC.

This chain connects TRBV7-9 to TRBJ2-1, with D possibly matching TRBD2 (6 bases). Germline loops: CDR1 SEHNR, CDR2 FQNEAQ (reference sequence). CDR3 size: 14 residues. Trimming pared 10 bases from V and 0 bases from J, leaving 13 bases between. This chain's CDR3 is CATSAGSSYNEQFF. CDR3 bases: TGTGCCACCTCTGCGGGGTCCTCCTACAATGAGCAGTTCTTC.

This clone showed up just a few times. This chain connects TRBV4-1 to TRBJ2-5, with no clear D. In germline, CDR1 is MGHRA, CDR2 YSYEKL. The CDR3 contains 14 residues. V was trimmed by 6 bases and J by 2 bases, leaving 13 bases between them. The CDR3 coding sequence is TGCGCCAGCAGTAGGAGCTTTACTCAAGAGACCCAGTACTTC. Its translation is CASSRSFTQETQYF.

CDR3 DNA: TGTGCCAGCAAGCGGGGGATGTTGGATGAGCAGTTCTTC. Translating it yields CASKRGMLDEQFF. V usage is TRBV6-5 and J usage is TRBJ2-1; 8 bases match TRBD2. The ends lost 7 bases at V and 8 bases at J; junction bases unmatched: 7. The CDR3 loop spans 13 amino acids. The germline CDR1 and CDR2 sequences are MNHEY and SVGAGI.

CDR3 nucleotide sequence: TGTGCCAGCAGTTACGACAGTAGCTCCTACGAGCAGTACTTC. Translation gives CASSYDSSSYEQYF. The chain uses TRBV6-6 and TRBJ2-7, with D possibly matching TRBD1 (5 bases). The CDR3 is 14 amino acids. CDR1 MNHNY and CDR2 SVGAGI come from the germline V gene (reference sequence). The V and J ends lost 2 bases and 0 bases respectively, with 8 bases between them.

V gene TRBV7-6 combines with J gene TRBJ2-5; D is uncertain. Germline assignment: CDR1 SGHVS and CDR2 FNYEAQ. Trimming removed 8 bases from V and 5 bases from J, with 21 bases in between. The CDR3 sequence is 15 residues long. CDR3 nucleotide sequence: TGTGCCAGCGGTGGTCCGGGCCCAGGAGAGGAGACCCAGTACTTC. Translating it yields CASGGPGPGEETQYF.

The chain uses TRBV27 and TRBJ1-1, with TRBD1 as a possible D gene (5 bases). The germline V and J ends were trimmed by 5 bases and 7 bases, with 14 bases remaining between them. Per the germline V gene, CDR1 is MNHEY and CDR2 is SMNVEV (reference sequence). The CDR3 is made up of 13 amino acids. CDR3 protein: CASSPVRDGEAFF. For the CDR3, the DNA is TGTGCCAGCAGTCCAGTCAGGGACGGTGAAGCTTTCTTT.

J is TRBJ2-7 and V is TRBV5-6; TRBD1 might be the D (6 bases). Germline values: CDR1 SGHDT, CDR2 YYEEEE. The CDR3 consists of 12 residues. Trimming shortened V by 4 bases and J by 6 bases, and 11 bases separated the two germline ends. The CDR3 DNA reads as TGTGCCAGCAGCCAGGGGCTCGTCGAGCAGTACTTC. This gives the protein CASSQGLVEQYF. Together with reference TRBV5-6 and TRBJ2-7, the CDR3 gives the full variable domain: DAGVTQSPTHLIKTRGQQVTLRCSPKSGHDTVSWYQQALGQGPQFIFQYYEEEERQRGNFPDRFSGHQFPNYSSELNVNALLLGDSALYLCASSQGLVEQYFGPGTRLTVT.

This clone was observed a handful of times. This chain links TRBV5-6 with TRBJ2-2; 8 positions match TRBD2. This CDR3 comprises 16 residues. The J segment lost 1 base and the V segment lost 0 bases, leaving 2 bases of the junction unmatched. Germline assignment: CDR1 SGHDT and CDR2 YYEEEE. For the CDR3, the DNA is TGTGCCAGCAGCTTGGGGCTAGCGGGGAACACCGGGGAGCTGTTTTTT. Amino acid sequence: CASSLGLAGNTGELFF.

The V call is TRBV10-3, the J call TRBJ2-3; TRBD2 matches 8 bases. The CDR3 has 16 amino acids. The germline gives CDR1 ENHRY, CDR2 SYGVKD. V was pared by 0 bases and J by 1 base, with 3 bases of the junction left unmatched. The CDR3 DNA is TGTGCCATCAGTGAGTCCGAGACTAGCGGCACAGATACGCAGTATTTT. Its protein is CAISESETSGTDTQYF.

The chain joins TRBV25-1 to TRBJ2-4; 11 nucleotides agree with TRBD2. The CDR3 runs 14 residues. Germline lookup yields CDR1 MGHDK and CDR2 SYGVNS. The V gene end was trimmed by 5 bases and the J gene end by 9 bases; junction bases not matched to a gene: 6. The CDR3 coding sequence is TGTGCCAGCAGTCCGGGACTAGCGGAGGGCATTCAGTACTTC. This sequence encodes CASSPGLAEGIQYF.